These T cell receptor beta chains were read from a single sample in a study of OX40 agonist ivuxolimab in advanced cancers. Generated by immunoSEQ multiplex PCR, the TCRdb table keeps only in-frame clones and is missing some. The table has about 40,000 clones, around 87% seen once. Material: CD4+ or CD8+ T cells sorted from blood, obtained in a trial of the OX40 agonist ivuxolimab. The receptors stem from an adult with an advanced solid tumor such as melanoma, head and neck, liver or kidney cancer. CDR3s include the opening cysteine and the closing phenylalanine or tryptophan. Fields, in order: D gene, V gene, J gene, clone size, CDR3 DNA, CDR3 protein. A D gene is named only where the DNA matches it firmly. Only part of the rows carry a size: once, few, many, or a class if the clone is expanded.

D: NA
V: TRBV15
J: TRBJ2-3
size: NA
DNA: TGTGCCACCAGCAGATCATACGATACGCAGTATTTT
CDR3: CATSRSYDTQYF

D: NA
V: TRBV5-1
J: TRBJ2-2
size: NA
DNA: TGCGCCAGCAGCCCCGTGGCCTCTTCGAACACCGGGGAGCTGTTTTTT
CDR3: CASSPVASSNTGELFF

D: TRBD1
V: TRBV5-4
J: TRBJ1-1
size: NA
DNA: TGTGCCAGCAGCTCGGGACAGGGGGAGGGTATGAACACTGAAGCTTTCTTT
CDR3: CASSSGQGEGMNTEAFF

D: NA
V: TRBV2
J: TRBJ2-7
size: NA
DNA: TGTGCCAGCAGTCCAGGACAGCCCTCCTACGAGCAGTACTTC
CDR3: CASSPGQPSYEQYF

D: TRBD1
V: TRBV5-1
J: TRBJ1-3
size: NA
DNA: TGCGCCAGCAGCTGGACAGGGGACGGAAACACCATATATTTT
CDR3: CASSWTGDGNTIYF

D: TRBD1
V: TRBV19
J: TRBJ2-4
size: NA
DNA: TGTGCCAGTAGTGAGCAGGGGGCTTTTCTGGCCAAAAACATTCAGTACTTC
CDR3: CASSEQGAFLAKNIQYF

D: TRBD1
V: TRBV6-5
J: TRBJ2-7
size: NA
DNA: TGTGCCAGCAGTTACTCGGACAGGGGGCGATCCGAGCAGTACTTC
CDR3: CASSYSDRGRSEQYF

D: TRBD1
V: TRBV27
J: TRBJ1-2
size: NA
DNA: TGTGCCAGCAGTCCGACAGGGGGGGGTGGCTACACCTTC
CDR3: CASSPTGGGGYTF

D: NA
V: TRBV5-6
J: TRBJ1-6
size: NA
DNA: TGTGCCAGCAGCTCACCACAGTCAGGGAATTCACCCCTCCACTTT
CDR3: CASSSPQSGNSPLHF

D: NA
V: TRBV18
J: TRBJ2-7
size: few
DNA: TGTGCCAGCTCACCGGGGGGCTACGAGCAGTACTTC
CDR3: CASSPGGYEQYF

D: NA
V: TRBV11-3
J: TRBJ2-3
size: NA
DNA: TGTGCCAGCAGCTTAGATGGAGGGCGGGGGCTAAGCACAGATACGCAGTATTTT
CDR3: CASSLDGGRGLSTDTQYF

D: TRBD1
V: TRBV5-1
J: TRBJ1-1
size: NA
DNA: TGCGCCAGCAGCTTGCTGACAGGGGTTGCCACTGAAGCTTTCTTT
CDR3: CASSLLTGVATEAFF

D: NA
V: TRBV19
J: TRBJ2-2
size: NA
DNA: TGTGCCAGTAGTATAGAGGCAGGGCCCACCGGGGAGCTGTTTTTT
CDR3: CASSIEAGPTGELFF

D: TRBD1
V: TRBV19
J: TRBJ1-1
size: NA
DNA: TGTGCCAGTACGGACAGGACCAGGGGGAAGGCTTTCTTT
CDR3: CASTDRTRGKAFF

D: NA
V: TRBV4-1
J: TRBJ2-2
size: few
DNA: TGCGCCAGCAGCCAAGGCCCGCGGGCCGGGGAGCTGTTTTTT
CDR3: CASSQGPRAGELFF

D: NA
V: TRBV11-2
J: TRBJ2-7
size: NA
DNA: TGTGCCAGCAGCCCACATATAGCCTACGAGCAGTACTTC
CDR3: CASSPHIAYEQYF

D: NA
V: TRBV6-1
J: TRBJ1-2
size: NA
DNA: TGTGCCAGCAGTGAAGGGGGTGGGGGGCGGAACTATGGCTACACCTTC
CDR3: CASSEGGGGRNYGYTF

D: TRBD2
V: TRBV9
J: TRBJ2-5
size: NA
DNA: TGTGCCAGCAGCGTTAGCGGGGGGGGAGAGACCCAGTACTTC
CDR3: CASSVSGGGETQYF

D: NA
V: TRBV4-2
J: TRBJ2-7
size: NA
DNA: TGTGCCAGCAGCCAAGATGGCAGGGGCTACGAGCAGTACTTC
CDR3: CASSQDGRGYEQYF

D: TRBD2
V: TRBV6-1
J: TRBJ2-7
size: NA
DNA: TGTGCCAGCAGTGAAAATTGGGCTAGCGGGGGGGCTCCCTACGAGCAGTACTTC
CDR3: CASSENWASGGAPYEQYF

D: TRBD2
V: TRBV19
J: TRBJ2-2
size: NA
DNA: TGTGCCAGTAGTTTGGGGACTAGCGGGGGGTCGGTCGGGGAGCTGTTTTTT
CDR3: CASSLGTSGGSVGELFF

D: NA
V: TRBV15
J: TRBJ1-2
size: NA
DNA: TGTGCCACCAGCAGAGATAGGGGGACGGGAGGCTACACCTTC
CDR3: CATSRDRGTGGYTF

D: TRBD1
V: TRBV2
J: TRBJ1-6
size: NA
DNA: TGTGCCAGCCGTACGGGACAGGGTTCACCCCTCCACTTT
CDR3: CASRTGQGSPLHF

D: NA
V: TRBV5-1
J: TRBJ2-4
size: NA
DNA: TGCGCCAGCAGCTCGTCCGCGACAGCCAAAAACATTCAGTACTTC
CDR3: CASSSSATAKNIQYF

D: NA
V: TRBV7-3
J: TRBJ2-5
size: NA
DNA: TGTGCCAGCAGTCTGGACGACAGAGAGACCCAGTACTTC
CDR3: CASSLDDRETQYF

D: TRBD2
V: TRBV6-4
J: TRBJ2-1
size: NA
DNA: TGTGCCAGCAGTGCGGGACTAGCGGGGTTGAGCTCCTACAATGAGCAGTTCTTC
CDR3: CASSAGLAGLSSYNEQFF

D: NA
V: TRBV5-5
J: TRBJ1-1
size: NA
DNA: TGTGCCAGCAGCCCTGGGTCCATAGAGGCTTTCTTT
CDR3: CASSPGSIEAFF

D: TRBD2
V: TRBV9
J: TRBJ2-5
size: NA
DNA: TGTGCCAGCAGTGGCGGGACTAGCGGGGTAAAGACCCAGTACTTC
CDR3: CASSGGTSGVKTQYF

D: NA
V: TRBV10-2
J: TRBJ1-4
size: once
DNA: TGCGCCAGCAGTGCGCAGGCGAATGAAAAACTGTTTTTT
CDR3: CASSAQANEKLFF

D: NA
V: TRBV6-6
J: TRBJ2-1
size: NA
DNA: TGTGCCAGCAGTTACCCGGCCGGGACCAACAATGAGCAGTTCTTC
CDR3: CASSYPAGTNNEQFF

D: TRBD2
V: TRBV30
J: TRBJ2-3
size: NA
DNA: TGTGCCTGGAGTGTAATGCGGGGGACAGATACGCAGTATTTT
CDR3: CAWSVMRGTDTQYF

D: TRBD2
V: TRBV2
J: TRBJ2-7
size: once
DNA: TGTGCCAGCACAAGATATACTAGCGGGGGAGACGAGCAGTACTTC
CDR3: CASTRYTSGGDEQYF

D: NA
V: TRBV5-6
J: TRBJ1-4
size: NA
DNA: TGTGCCAGCAGCTTGTTCGGGTCCGGGAAAGTGGATGAAAAACTGTTTTTT
CDR3: CASSLFGSGKVDEKLFF

D: NA
V: TRBV5-1
J: TRBJ1-4
size: NA
DNA: TGCGCCAGCAGGCCAGACATAGCAACTAATGAAAAACTGTTTTTT
CDR3: CASRPDIATNEKLFF

D: NA
V: TRBV7-2
J: TRBJ2-7
size: NA
DNA: TGTGCCAGCAGCTTAGTGGCCCACGAGCAGTACTTC
CDR3: CASSLVAHEQYF

D: NA
V: TRBV5-1
J: TRBJ1-3
size: NA
DNA: TGCGCCAGCAGCTTGGGGACAACTCAGAGCTCTGGAAACACCATATATTTT
CDR3: CASSLGTTQSSGNTIYF

D: TRBD1
V: TRBV5-1
J: TRBJ2-5
size: few
DNA: TGCGCCAGCAGCGGGGGACAGCAAGAGACCCAGTACTTC
CDR3: CASSGGQQETQYF

D: TRBD1
V: TRBV7-9
J: TRBJ2-7
size: NA
DNA: TGTGCCAGCAGCTATACGGACAGGGAGGTCGACGAGCAGTACTTC
CDR3: CASSYTDREVDEQYF

D: NA
V: TRBV7-3
J: TRBJ1-5
size: NA
DNA: TGTGCCAGCAGCTCCATTTGGGGCAGATGCAATCAGCCCCAGCATTTT
CDR3: CASSSIWGRCNQPQHF

D: NA
V: TRBV30
J: TRBJ1-6
size: NA
DNA: TGTGCCTGGAGTGTACAGGCCGGGGGCAGTTCACCCCTCCACTTT
CDR3: CAWSVQAGGSSPLHF